Described below is a single T cell receptor beta chain sequence and its context. Indicated treatment: roughly 20 received Ad26.COV2.S at low or high dose, single or two shots; about 5 received placebo; per-sample allocation not given. Samples analyzed were those drawn on day 63 after the first vaccine or placebo injection. TCRdb keeps only in-frame clones here, not all; method: immunoSEQ multiplex PCR. The table records around 270,000 clones, approximately 88% of them present only once. The data are from a study of Ad26.COV2.S vaccination and SARS-CoV-2 variants. This TCR derives from a person between 18 and 59 years old who received the Ad26.COV2.S COVID-19 vaccine or a placebo. The sequenced sample was peripheral blood, obtained in a trial of Ad26.COV2.S vaccine versus placebo.

Here the CDR3 reads CASSLLRTQAQPQHF. The CDR3 nucleotides read TGCGCCAGCAGCCTTCTTCGGACACAAGCACAGCCCCAGCATTTT. This chain connects TRBV4-1 to TRBJ1-5, with D tentatively TRBD1 (5 bases). Per germline, CDR1 MGHRA and CDR2 YSYEKL. Trimming pared 4 bases from V and 7 bases from J, leaving 17 bases between. This CDR3 is 15 amino acids long.